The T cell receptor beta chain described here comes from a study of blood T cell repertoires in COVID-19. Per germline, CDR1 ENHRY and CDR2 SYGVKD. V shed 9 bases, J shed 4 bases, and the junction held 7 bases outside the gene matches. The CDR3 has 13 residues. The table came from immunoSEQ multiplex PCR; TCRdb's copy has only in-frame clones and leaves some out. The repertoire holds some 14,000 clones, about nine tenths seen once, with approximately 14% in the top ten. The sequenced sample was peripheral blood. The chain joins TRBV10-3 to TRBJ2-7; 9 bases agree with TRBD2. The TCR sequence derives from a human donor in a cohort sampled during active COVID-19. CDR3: CAIHSGGSYEQYF. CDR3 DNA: TGTGCCATTCATAGCGGGGGTTCTTACGAGCAGTACTTC.